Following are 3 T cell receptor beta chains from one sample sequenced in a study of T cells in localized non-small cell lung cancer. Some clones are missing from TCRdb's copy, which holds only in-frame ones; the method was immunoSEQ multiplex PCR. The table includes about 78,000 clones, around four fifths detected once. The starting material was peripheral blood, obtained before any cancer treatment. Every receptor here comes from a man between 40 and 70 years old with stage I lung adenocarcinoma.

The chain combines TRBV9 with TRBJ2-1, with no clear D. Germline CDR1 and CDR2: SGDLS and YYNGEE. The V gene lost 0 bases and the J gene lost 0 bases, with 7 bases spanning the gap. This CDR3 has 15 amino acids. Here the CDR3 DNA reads TGTGCCAGCAGCGTAGTTGAGAGCTCCTACAATGAGCAGTTCTTC. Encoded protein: CASSVVESSYNEQFF.

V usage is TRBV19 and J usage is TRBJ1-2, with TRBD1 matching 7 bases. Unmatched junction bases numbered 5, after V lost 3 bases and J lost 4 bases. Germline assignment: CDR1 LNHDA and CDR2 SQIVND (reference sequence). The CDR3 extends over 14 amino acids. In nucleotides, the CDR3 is TGTGCCAGTAGTATCGCAGGGGGTTTCTATGGCTACACCTTC. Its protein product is CASSIAGGFYGYTF.

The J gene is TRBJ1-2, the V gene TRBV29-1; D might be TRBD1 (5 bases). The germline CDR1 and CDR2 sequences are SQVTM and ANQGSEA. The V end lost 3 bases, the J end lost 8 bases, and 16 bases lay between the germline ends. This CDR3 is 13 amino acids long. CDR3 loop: CSVDRAGSGGYTF. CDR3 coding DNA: TGCAGCGTTGACAGGGCGGGATCTGGAGGCTACACCTTC.